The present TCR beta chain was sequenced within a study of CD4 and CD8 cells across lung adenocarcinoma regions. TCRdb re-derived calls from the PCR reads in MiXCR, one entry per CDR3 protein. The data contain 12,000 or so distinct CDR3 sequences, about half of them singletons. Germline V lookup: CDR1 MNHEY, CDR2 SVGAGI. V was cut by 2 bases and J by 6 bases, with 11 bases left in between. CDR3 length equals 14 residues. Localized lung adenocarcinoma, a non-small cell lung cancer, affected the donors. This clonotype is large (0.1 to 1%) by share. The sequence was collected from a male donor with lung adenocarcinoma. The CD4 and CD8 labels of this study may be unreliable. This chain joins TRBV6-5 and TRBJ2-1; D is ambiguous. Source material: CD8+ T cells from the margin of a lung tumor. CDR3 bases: TGTGCCAGCAGTTACGGAGACCGCTCCAATGAGCAGTTCTTC. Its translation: CASSYGDRSNEQFF.